Below are 22 T cell receptor beta chains sequenced from a single sample in a study of blood T cell repertoires in COVID-19. Method: immunoSEQ multiplex PCR; TCRdb's copy keeps in-frame clones and lacks some. The sample has approximately 260,000 clones, 88% seen once. The sample comprised peripheral blood. These receptors originate from a woman in her 40s who had recovered from COVID-19.

The gene calls are TRBV10-3 and TRBJ2-1; 7 bases are a match to TRBD1. The CDR3 runs 15 residues. Germline lookup yields CDR1 ENHRY and CDR2 SYGVKD. Trimming removed 2 bases from V and 2 bases from J; junction bases left unmatched: 3. The CDR3: CAISEEGQAYNEQFF. For the CDR3, the DNA is TGTGCCATCAGTGAGGAAGGACAGGCCTACAATGAGCAGTTCTTC.

V usage is TRBV25-1 and J usage is TRBJ1-5; 8 nucleotides align to TRBD1. The germline CDR1 and CDR2 sequences are MGHDK and SYGVNS. The CDR3 totals 16 residues. Trimming at V came to 3 bases and at J to 3 bases, leaving 7 bases not matched to a gene. The CDR3 here is CASSDPGQGFNQPQHF. The CDR3 DNA is TGTGCCAGCAGTGACCCCGGACAGGGTTTCAATCAGCCCCAGCATTTT.

V and J are TRBV5-1 and TRBJ2-2; 10 bases map to TRBD2. Germline CDR1 reads SGHRS; CDR2 reads YFSETQ. Germline trimming cut 5 bases from V and 0 bases from J; bases unmatched to any gene: 7. The CDR3 is made up of 17 amino acids. The CDR3: CASRPYSGGTNTGELFF. In nucleotides, the CDR3 is TGCGCCAGCAGACCCTATAGCGGGGGGACGAACACCGGGGAGCTGTTTTTT. The complete variable domain, with remaining parts taken from reference TRBV5-1 and TRBJ2-2, reads KAGVTQTPRYLIKTRGQQVTLSCSPISGHRSVSWYQQTPGQGLQFLFEYFSETQRNKGNFPGRFSGRQFSNSRSEMNVSTLELGDSALYLCASRPYSGGTNTGELFFGEGSRLTVL.

CDR3: CASSYLPGDTEAFF. As DNA, the CDR3 is TGTGCCAGCAGTTATCTTCCGGGGGACACTGAAGCTTTCTTT. V gene TRBV6-2 or TRBV6-3 combines with J gene TRBJ1-1; D might be TRBD1 (5 bases). CDR3 length: 14 amino acids. V lost 3 bases to trimming and J lost 3 bases, with 11 bases between them. Germline values: CDR1 MNHEY, CDR2 SVGEGT.

This sequence joins TRBV28 and TRBJ1-2; the D is unclear. This CDR3 is built from 11 residues. Germline lookup yields CDR1 MDHEN and CDR2 SYDVKM. Trimming left V 4 bases short and J 3 bases short, with 3 bases between. CDR3 amino acids: CASSSDYGYTF. For the CDR3, the DNA is TGTGCCAGCAGTTCAGACTATGGCTACACCTTC.

The chain combines TRBV5-1 with TRBJ1-2, with D perhaps TRBD1 (5 bases). Germline-derived CDR1 and CDR2 are SGHRS and YFSETQ. This CDR3 comprises 14 residues. With 2 bases removed from V and 7 bases from J, the gap between germline ends came to 15 bases. The DNA for the CDR3 is TGCGCCAGCAGCTTATATCAGGGACTAAGTGGCTACACCTTC. This codes for CASSLYQGLSGYTF.

This clone was seen more than once but under ten times. The chain links TRBV15 to TRBJ1-3; 9 bases agree with TRBD1. CDR3 size: 20 residues. V lost 4 bases, J lost 3 bases, and 19 bases stayed unmatched. Looked up from germline, CDR1 is LNHNV and CDR2 is YYDKDF (reference sequence). CDR3 region: CATSTRSLTPTGGSGNTIYF. DNA of the CDR3: TGTGCCACCAGCACGAGAAGCCTAACTCCGACAGGGGGTAGTGGAAACACCATATATTTT.

The chain is built from TRBV5-4 and TRBJ1-2; TRBD1 agrees at 8 bases. The CDR3 extends over 14 amino acids. V shed 4 bases, J shed 2 bases, and the junction held 4 bases outside the gene matches. Germline V gene sequence: CDR1 SGHNT, CDR2 YYREEE (reference sequence). The CDR3 reads CASSGRTGNYGYTF. The CDR3 nucleotides read TGTGCCAGCAGCGGGCGGACAGGGAACTATGGCTACACCTTC.

V usage is TRBV6-4 and J usage is TRBJ2-3; TRBD2 matches at 14 bases. In germline, CDR1 is MRHNA, CDR2 SNTAGT. This CDR3 comprises 19 residues. J lost 0 bases, V lost 2 bases, and 7 bases had no gene match. The CDR3 DNA sequence: TGTGCCAGCAGTGACGCCCGGACTAGCGGGAGGCCCAGCACAGATACGCAGTATTTT. It specifies CASSDARTSGRPSTDTQYF.

The chain uses TRBV11-1 and TRBJ2-3; the D is unclear. CDR3 size: 12 residues. Germline V gives CDR1 SGHAT, CDR2 FQDESV (reference sequence). V was trimmed by 6 bases and J by 2 bases, leaving 6 bases between them. This CDR3 is CASRSYTDTQYF. In DNA form, the CDR3 reads TGTGCCAGCAGGTCTTACACAGATACGCAGTATTTT.

The gene calls are TRBV7-2 and TRBJ2-3; D is possibly TRBD1 (6 bases). V was clipped by 4 bases and J by 7 bases, with 12 bases between them. Germline assignment: CDR1 SGHTA and CDR2 FQGNSA. The CDR3 is made up of 13 amino acids. CDR3 amino acids: CASSYRQANTQYF. The CDR3 region has the DNA TGTGCCAGCAGCTACAGACAGGCGAATACGCAGTATTTT. Full variable domain (remainder filled in from reference TRBV7-2 and TRBJ2-3): GAGVSQSPSNKVTEKGKDVELRCDPISGHTALYWYRQSLGQGLEFLIYFQGNSAPDKSGLPSDRFSAERTGGSVSTLTIQRTQQEDSAVYLCASSYRQANTQYFGPGTRLTVL.

The chain links TRBV30 to TRBJ2-7; 10 nucleotides align to TRBD1. Germline loops: CDR1 GTSNPN, CDR2 SVGIG (reference sequence). Trimming removed 3 bases from V and 2 bases from J; junction bases left unmatched: 7. The length of the CDR3 is 15 residues. The chain's CDR3 is CAWRLSGTGAYEQYF. CDR3 DNA sequence: TGTGCCTGGAGGCTTTCCGGGACAGGGGCCTACGAGCAGTACTTC.

The gene calls are TRBV28 and TRBJ1-6, with D maybe TRBD1 (6 bases). Trimming pared 3 bases from V and 4 bases from J, leaving 10 bases between. Germline loops: CDR1 MDHEN, CDR2 SYDVKM. The CDR3 sequence is 15 residues long. CDR3 protein: CASSFDRTYNSPLHF. The CDR3 bases are TGTGCCAGCAGTTTTGACAGGACTTATAATTCACCCCTCCACTTT. Full variable domain (remainder filled in from reference TRBV28 and TRBJ1-6): DVKVTQSSRYLVKRTGEKVFLECVQDMDHENMFWYRQDPGLGLRLIYFSYDVKMKEKGDIPEGYSVSREKKERFSLILESASTNQTSMYLCASSFDRTYNSPLHFGNGTRLTVT.

CDR3 bases: TGTGCCAGCAGCTTAAGGCGTACCGGGACTAGCGGGGAAGGCTACGAGCAGTACTTC. Protein sequence: CASSLRRTGTSGEGYEQYF. The rearrangement joins TRBV11-3 to TRBJ2-7; TRBD2 agrees at 13 bases. This CDR3 has 19 residues. Germline assignment: CDR1 SGHNT and CDR2 YENEEA. With 2 bases clipped from V and 3 bases from J, the junction kept 13 bases outside the gene matches.

This sequence joins TRBV2 and TRBJ2-3; D is perhaps TRBD1 (5 bases). Germline V gene lookup returns CDR1 SNHLY and CDR2 FYNNEI. The CDR3 totals 18 residues. V was trimmed by 2 bases and J by 0 bases, leaving 18 bases between them. This chain's CDR3 is CASSEWGLIGSSTDTQYF. Written as DNA, the CDR3 is TGTGCCAGCAGTGAATGGGGCCTCATCGGCTCTAGCACAGATACGCAGTATTTT.

The rearrangement links TRBV9 to TRBJ2-3; D not certain. Deletions cut 0 bases from V and 3 bases from J, with 14 bases between. The CDR3 is made up of 16 amino acids. The germline V gene encodes CDR1 SGDLS and CDR2 YYNGEE. The CDR3: CASSVGAGLVTDTQYF. Written as DNA, the CDR3 is TGTGCCAGCAGCGTAGGGGCAGGTTTAGTGACAGATACGCAGTATTTT. Variable domain in full (rest from reference TRBV9 and TRBJ2-3): DSGVTQTPKHLITATGQRVTLRCSPRSGDLSVYWYQQSLDQGLQFLIQYYNGEERAKGNILERFSAQQFPDLHSELNLSSLELGDSALYFCASSVGAGLVTDTQYFGPGTRLTVL.

The CDR3 loop reads CASRAGTGIIGYGYTF. The CDR3 region has the DNA TGTGCCAGCAGGGCCGGGACAGGGATTATCGGGTATGGCTACACCTTC. The J gene is TRBJ1-2, the V gene TRBV7-9, with 9 bases lining up with TRBD1. The CDR3 covers 16 residues. The ends lost 6 bases at V and 5 bases at J; junction bases unmatched: 13. The germline gives CDR1 SEHNR, CDR2 FQNEAQ (reference sequence).

The chain carries TRBV15 and TRBJ1-6; TRBD1 agrees at 8 bases. The ends lost 6 bases at V and 7 bases at J; junction bases unmatched: 5. Per germline, CDR1 LNHNV and CDR2 YYDKDF (reference sequence). There are 14 residues in the CDR3. CDR3 loop: CATSGDRSNSPLHF. CDR3 in DNA: TGTGCCACCAGTGGGGACAGGAGCAATTCACCCCTCCACTTT.

This chain connects TRBV6-2 or TRBV6-3 to TRBJ2-1; 9 bases line up with TRBD2. The germline gives CDR1 MNHEY, CDR2 SVGEGT. The length of the CDR3 is 15 residues. J was trimmed by 7 bases and V by 2 bases; bases with no gene match: 6. CDR3 region: CASSYSSGRLNEQFF. For the CDR3, the DNA is TGTGCCAGCAGTTACAGCAGCGGGAGGTTGAATGAGCAGTTCTTC.

The chain joins TRBV7-2 to TRBJ2-7; TRBD2 matches 12 bases. The V segment lost 4 bases and the J segment 3 bases; nucleotides outside the gene matches: 4. This CDR3 has 15 residues. CDR1 SGHTA and CDR2 FQGNSA come from the germline V gene. CDR3 bases: TGTGCCAGCAGCTCCAAGACTAGCGGGGGCTACGAGCAGTACTTC. It encodes CASSSKTSGGYEQYF. The full variable domain, completed using reference TRBV7-2 and TRBJ2-7, is GAGVSQSPSNKVTEKGKDVELRCDPISGHTALYWYRQSLGQGLEFLIYFQGNSAPDKSGLPSDRFSAERTGGSVSTLTIQRTQQEDSAVYLCASSSKTSGGYEQYFGPGTRLTVT.

As for this clone: Other DNA sequences in the same sample also yield this CDR3. The rearrangement joins TRBV6-2 or TRBV6-3 to TRBJ1-5; possible D gene TRBD1, 6 bases. There are 16 residues in the CDR3. Deletions cut 6 bases from V and 4 bases from J, with 19 bases between. The germline gives CDR1 MNHEY, CDR2 SVGEGT. The DNA for the CDR3 is TGTGCCAGCAGCCGCAGACAGGCCTTGGGGAATCAGCCCCAGCATTTT. Protein: CASSRRQALGNQPQHF.

V and J are TRBV5-6 and TRBJ1-1; D not certain. V lost 2 bases to trimming and J lost 7 bases, with 12 bases between them. This CDR3 is built from 13 residues. Germline loops: CDR1 SGHDT, CDR2 YYEEEE. CDR3 amino acids: CASSLLGRNEAFF. Here the CDR3 DNA reads TGTGCCAGCAGCTTACTAGGGCGGAATGAAGCTTTCTTT. The variable domain in full, with the rest retrieved from reference TRBV5-6 and TRBJ1-1, is DAGVTQSPTHLIKTRGQQVTLRCSPKSGHDTVSWYQQALGQGPQFIFQYYEEEERQRGNFPDRFSGHQFPNYSSELNVNALLLGDSALYLCASSLLGRNEAFFGQGTRLTVV.